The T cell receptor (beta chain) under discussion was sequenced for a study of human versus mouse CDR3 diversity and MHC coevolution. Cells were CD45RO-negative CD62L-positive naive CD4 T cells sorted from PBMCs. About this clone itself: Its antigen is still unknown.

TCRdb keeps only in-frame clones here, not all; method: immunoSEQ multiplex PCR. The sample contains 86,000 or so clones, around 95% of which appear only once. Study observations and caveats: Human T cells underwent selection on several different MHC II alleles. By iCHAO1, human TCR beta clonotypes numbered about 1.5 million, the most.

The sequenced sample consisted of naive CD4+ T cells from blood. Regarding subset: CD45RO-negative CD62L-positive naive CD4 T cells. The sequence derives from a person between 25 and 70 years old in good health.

The CDR3 sequence is CASSQDLAGGIGPEQFF. The DNA for the CDR3 is TGCGCCAGCAGCCAAGACCTAGCGGGAGGAATCGGGCCCGAGCAGTTCTTC. This chain uses TRBV4-3 with TRBJ2-1; 11 nucleotides line up with TRBD2. J gave up 10 bases and V 0 bases, and 11 bases lay outside the gene matches. CDR1 is LGHNA, CDR2 YSLEER, per germline. The CDR3 runs 17 residues.